The 20 T cell receptor beta chains given below trace back to one sample, sequenced in a study of OX40 agonist ivuxolimab in advanced cancers. Clones were sequenced by immunoSEQ multiplex PCR, and TCRdb holds only the in-frame ones, with some missing. The data hold 60,000 or so clones, with about 83% observed a single time. The sequencing used CD4+ or CD8+ T cells sorted from blood, collected in a trial of the OX40 agonist ivuxolimab. The receptors come from an adult with an advanced solid tumor such as melanoma, head and neck, liver or kidney cancer.

As regards this clone: At one end, the junction sequence differs from germline, possibly due to a read error. This chain connects TRBV5-6 to TRBJ1-2; possibly TRBD1 for D (6 bases). The CDR3 contains 13 residues. Germline lookup yields CDR1 SGHDT and CDR2 YYEEEE. CDR3 loop: CASSTIQGARLAF. CDR3 DNA sequence: TGTGCCAGCAGCACCATACAGGGTGCCCGGCTCGCCTTC.

CDR3 residues: CASTKDNEQFF. CDR3 DNA sequence: TGTGCCAGCACAAAGGACAATGAGCAGTTCTTC. The chain is built from TRBV2 and TRBJ2-1; D uncertain. This CDR3 region has 11 residues. V was clipped by 7 bases and J by 5 bases, with 6 bases between them. CDR1 and CDR2 (germline): SNHLY, FYNNEI. The whole variable domain, remainder taken from reference TRBV2 and TRBJ2-1, is EPEVTQTPSHQVTQMGQEVILRCVPISNHLYFYWYRQILGQKVEFLVSFYNNEISEKSEIFDDQFSVERPDGSNFTLKIRSTKLEDSAMYFCASTKDNEQFFGPGTRLTVL.

This chain uses TRBV5-4 with TRBJ2-6; no firm D call. Germline CDR1 SGHNT, CDR2 YYREEE (reference sequence). CDR3 size: 15 residues. The V end was cut by 0 bases, the J end by 0 bases, with 4 bases between. Here the CDR3 reads CASSLDNSGANVLTF. The CDR3 DNA is TGTGCCAGCAGCTTGGACAACTCTGGGGCCAACGTCCTGACTTTC.

The rearrangement uses TRBV7-9 and TRBJ1-5; D gene uncertain. Trimming pared 6 bases from V and 9 bases from J, leaving 18 bases between. The CDR3 has 14 amino acids. The V gene's germline CDR1 is SEHNR and CDR2 FQNEAQ (reference sequence). The DNA for the CDR3 is TGTGCCAGCAGACCAGACCCCCCGGGAAGGCCCCAGCATTTT. Protein sequence: CASRPDPPGRPQHF.

This chain uses TRBV15 with TRBJ1-1; 7 bases line up with TRBD1. The CDR3 extends over 14 amino acids. V was pared by 4 bases and J by 0 bases, with 2 bases of the junction left unmatched. Germline V lookup: CDR1 LNHNV, CDR2 YYDKDF (reference sequence). The CDR3 nucleotides read TGTGCCACCAGCACGGGACAGATGAACACTGAAGCTTTCTTT. Its protein is CATSTGQMNTEAFF.

This chain links TRBV2 with TRBJ2-1; no clear D. This CDR3 has 13 amino acids. Deletions cut 7 bases from V and 3 bases from J, with 10 bases between. Germline V gives CDR1 SNHLY, CDR2 FYNNEI. CDR3 amino acids: CASNGYLYNEQFF. Written as DNA, the CDR3 is TGTGCCAGCAACGGCTATCTCTACAATGAGCAGTTCTTC.

This chain joins TRBV2 and TRBJ2-5; 8 positions agree with TRBD2. CDR3 length: 16 amino acids. The V gene end was trimmed by 7 bases and the J gene end by 5 bases; junction bases not matched to a gene: 15. Germline CDR1 reads SNHLY; CDR2 reads FYNNEI. CDR3 amino acids: CASIEGREALGETQYF. CDR3 nucleotide sequence: TGTGCCAGCATTGAGGGGCGGGAGGCCCTGGGGGAGACCCAGTACTTC.

J is TRBJ1-2 and V is TRBV30; no clear D. This CDR3 contains 13 residues. The germline gives CDR1 GTSNPN, CDR2 SVGIG (reference sequence). V was clipped by 0 bases and J by 4 bases, with 9 bases between them. CDR3 loop: CAWSVPSLYGYTF. CDR3 nucleotide sequence: TGTGCCTGGAGTGTACCTAGTCTCTATGGCTACACCTTC.

This clone was seen a handful of times. The chain has TRBV5-4 and TRBJ1-2; no firm D call. CDR3 length: 14 residues. CDR1 SGHNT and CDR2 YYREEE come from the germline V gene (reference sequence). The germline V and J ends were trimmed by 4 bases and 7 bases, with 17 bases remaining between them. In nucleotides, the CDR3 is TGTGCCAGCAGCGCGGACGGATTTCGACTTGGCTACACCTTC. Its protein product is CASSADGFRLGYTF.

This clone appeared a few times. This chain uses TRBV4-1 with TRBJ2-5, with TRBD2 matching over 8 bases. With V trimmed by 0 bases and J by 0 bases, 3 bases remained unmatched. CDR3 length: 16 amino acids. The germline gives CDR1 MGHRA, CDR2 YSYEKL. The CDR3 here is CASSQDQAGDQETQYF. CDR3 bases: TGCGCCAGCAGCCAAGACCAAGCGGGAGACCAAGAGACCCAGTACTTC.

The chain joins TRBV7-2 to TRBJ1-4; 8 bases line up with TRBD1. CDR1 and CDR2 (germline): SGHTA, FQGNSA. The CDR3 has 16 amino acids. After removal of 5 bases from V and 5 bases from J, the junction contained 10 bases not matched to a gene. The CDR3 here is CASSPSRDRRNEKLFF. CDR3 bases: TGTGCCAGCAGCCCCAGCCGGGACAGGCGGAATGAAAAACTGTTTTTT.

The gene calls are TRBV15 and TRBJ2-4, with D possibly called TRBD1 or TRBD2 (5 bases each). Germline CDR1 reads LNHNV; CDR2 reads YYDKDF (reference sequence). The germline V and J ends were trimmed by 0 bases and 6 bases, with 12 bases remaining between them. This CDR3 has 15 residues. DNA for the CDR3: TGTGCCACCAGCAGAGATCGAGGGGAAGGAAACATTCAGTACTTC. It codes for CATSRDRGEGNIQYF. Filled out from reference TRBV15 and TRBJ2-4, the complete variable domain reads DAMVIQNPRYQVTQFGKPVTLSCSQTLNHNVMYWYQQKSSQAPKLLFHYYDKDFNNEADTPDNFQSRRPNTSFCFLDIRSPGLGDTAMYLCATSRDRGEGNIQYFGAGTRLSVL.

The chain combines TRBV18 with TRBJ2-7; D unclear. Per the germline V gene, CDR1 is KGHSH and CDR2 is LQKENI. The CDR3 is 13 residues long. Trimming shortened V by 3 bases and J by 5 bases, and 11 bases separated the two germline ends. The CDR3 sequence is CASSPGNHDEQYF. The CDR3 bases are TGTGCCAGCTCACCGGGCAACCACGACGAGCAGTACTTC. Supplemented by reference TRBV18 and TRBJ2-7, the full variable domain reads NAGVMQNPRHLVRRRGQEARLRCSPMKGHSHVYWYRQLPEEGLKFMVYLQKENIIDESGMPKERFSAEFPKEGPSILRIQQVVRGDSAAYFCASSPGNHDEQYFGPGTRLTVT.

The chain combines TRBV28 with TRBJ1-4; no clear D gene. CDR1 and CDR2 from the germline V gene are MDHEN and SYDVKM. This CDR3 has 13 residues. V lost 5 bases and J 3 bases, leaving 7 bases between the germline ends. This chain's CDR3 is CASSLSANEKLFF. CDR3 sequence (DNA): TGTGCCAGCAGTCTCTCGGCTAATGAAAAACTGTTTTTT.

This chain uses TRBV5-6 with TRBJ1-3; 9 nucleotides line up with TRBD1. There are 15 residues in the CDR3. Germline CDR1 reads SGHDT; CDR2 reads YYEEEE. The V and J ends lost 3 bases and 3 bases, in that order; junction bases with no gene match: 4. CDR3 loop: CASSSGTGNGNTIYF. CDR3 DNA: TGTGCCAGCAGCTCCGGGACAGGGAATGGAAACACCATATATTTT.

This CDR3 is CASSGQGYDEQFF. CDR3 nucleotides: TGTGCCAGCAGTGGACAGGGCTATGATGAGCAGTTCTTC. The rearrangement joins TRBV6-1 to TRBJ2-1; 7 nucleotides match TRBD1. The germline V gene encodes CDR1 MNHNS and CDR2 SASEGT. The CDR3 has 13 residues. The junction had 5 bases not matched to a gene; V was cut back by 4 bases and J by 8 bases.

This chain joins TRBV19 and TRBJ2-1, with 9 bases matching TRBD2. The junction had 6 bases not matched to a gene; V was cut back by 4 bases and J by 5 bases. CDR1 and CDR2 from the germline V gene are LNHDA and SQIVND (reference sequence). This CDR3 has 15 amino acids. DNA of the CDR3: TGTGCCAGTAGTAATCTAGCGGGATTAGACAATGAGCAGTTCTTC. Its protein product is CASSNLAGLDNEQFF.

This chain connects TRBV5-6 to TRBJ2-2, with 8 bases lining up with TRBD1. Germline values: CDR1 SGHDT, CDR2 YYEEEE. With 4 bases clipped from V and 1 base from J, the junction kept 3 bases outside the gene matches. CDR3 length: 15 amino acids. The CDR3 coding sequence is TGTGCCAGCAGCCCAGGGGGCCGGAACACCGGGGAGCTGTTTTTT. The encoded protein is CASSPGGRNTGELFF.

The V gene is TRBV2, the J gene TRBJ1-2; D is possibly TRBD1 (5 bases). Trimming stripped 1 base from V and 8 bases from J, with 11 bases between. The germline V gene has CDR1 SNHLY and CDR2 FYNNEI. The CDR3 consists of 13 residues. CDR3 protein: CASSEEGLPGYTF. In DNA, the CDR3 is TGTGCCAGCAGTGAAGAGGGACTGCCGGGCTACACCTTC.

The rearrangement uses TRBV29-1 and TRBJ1-2, with D unclear. V was pared by 8 bases and J by 2 bases, with 15 bases between. The CDR3 is 13 amino acids. The germline V gene encodes CDR1 SQVTM and CDR2 ANQGSEA. CDR3 region: CSSKGGENYGYTF. CDR3 nucleotides: TGCAGCTCCAAGGGTGGCGAAAACTATGGCTACACCTTC.